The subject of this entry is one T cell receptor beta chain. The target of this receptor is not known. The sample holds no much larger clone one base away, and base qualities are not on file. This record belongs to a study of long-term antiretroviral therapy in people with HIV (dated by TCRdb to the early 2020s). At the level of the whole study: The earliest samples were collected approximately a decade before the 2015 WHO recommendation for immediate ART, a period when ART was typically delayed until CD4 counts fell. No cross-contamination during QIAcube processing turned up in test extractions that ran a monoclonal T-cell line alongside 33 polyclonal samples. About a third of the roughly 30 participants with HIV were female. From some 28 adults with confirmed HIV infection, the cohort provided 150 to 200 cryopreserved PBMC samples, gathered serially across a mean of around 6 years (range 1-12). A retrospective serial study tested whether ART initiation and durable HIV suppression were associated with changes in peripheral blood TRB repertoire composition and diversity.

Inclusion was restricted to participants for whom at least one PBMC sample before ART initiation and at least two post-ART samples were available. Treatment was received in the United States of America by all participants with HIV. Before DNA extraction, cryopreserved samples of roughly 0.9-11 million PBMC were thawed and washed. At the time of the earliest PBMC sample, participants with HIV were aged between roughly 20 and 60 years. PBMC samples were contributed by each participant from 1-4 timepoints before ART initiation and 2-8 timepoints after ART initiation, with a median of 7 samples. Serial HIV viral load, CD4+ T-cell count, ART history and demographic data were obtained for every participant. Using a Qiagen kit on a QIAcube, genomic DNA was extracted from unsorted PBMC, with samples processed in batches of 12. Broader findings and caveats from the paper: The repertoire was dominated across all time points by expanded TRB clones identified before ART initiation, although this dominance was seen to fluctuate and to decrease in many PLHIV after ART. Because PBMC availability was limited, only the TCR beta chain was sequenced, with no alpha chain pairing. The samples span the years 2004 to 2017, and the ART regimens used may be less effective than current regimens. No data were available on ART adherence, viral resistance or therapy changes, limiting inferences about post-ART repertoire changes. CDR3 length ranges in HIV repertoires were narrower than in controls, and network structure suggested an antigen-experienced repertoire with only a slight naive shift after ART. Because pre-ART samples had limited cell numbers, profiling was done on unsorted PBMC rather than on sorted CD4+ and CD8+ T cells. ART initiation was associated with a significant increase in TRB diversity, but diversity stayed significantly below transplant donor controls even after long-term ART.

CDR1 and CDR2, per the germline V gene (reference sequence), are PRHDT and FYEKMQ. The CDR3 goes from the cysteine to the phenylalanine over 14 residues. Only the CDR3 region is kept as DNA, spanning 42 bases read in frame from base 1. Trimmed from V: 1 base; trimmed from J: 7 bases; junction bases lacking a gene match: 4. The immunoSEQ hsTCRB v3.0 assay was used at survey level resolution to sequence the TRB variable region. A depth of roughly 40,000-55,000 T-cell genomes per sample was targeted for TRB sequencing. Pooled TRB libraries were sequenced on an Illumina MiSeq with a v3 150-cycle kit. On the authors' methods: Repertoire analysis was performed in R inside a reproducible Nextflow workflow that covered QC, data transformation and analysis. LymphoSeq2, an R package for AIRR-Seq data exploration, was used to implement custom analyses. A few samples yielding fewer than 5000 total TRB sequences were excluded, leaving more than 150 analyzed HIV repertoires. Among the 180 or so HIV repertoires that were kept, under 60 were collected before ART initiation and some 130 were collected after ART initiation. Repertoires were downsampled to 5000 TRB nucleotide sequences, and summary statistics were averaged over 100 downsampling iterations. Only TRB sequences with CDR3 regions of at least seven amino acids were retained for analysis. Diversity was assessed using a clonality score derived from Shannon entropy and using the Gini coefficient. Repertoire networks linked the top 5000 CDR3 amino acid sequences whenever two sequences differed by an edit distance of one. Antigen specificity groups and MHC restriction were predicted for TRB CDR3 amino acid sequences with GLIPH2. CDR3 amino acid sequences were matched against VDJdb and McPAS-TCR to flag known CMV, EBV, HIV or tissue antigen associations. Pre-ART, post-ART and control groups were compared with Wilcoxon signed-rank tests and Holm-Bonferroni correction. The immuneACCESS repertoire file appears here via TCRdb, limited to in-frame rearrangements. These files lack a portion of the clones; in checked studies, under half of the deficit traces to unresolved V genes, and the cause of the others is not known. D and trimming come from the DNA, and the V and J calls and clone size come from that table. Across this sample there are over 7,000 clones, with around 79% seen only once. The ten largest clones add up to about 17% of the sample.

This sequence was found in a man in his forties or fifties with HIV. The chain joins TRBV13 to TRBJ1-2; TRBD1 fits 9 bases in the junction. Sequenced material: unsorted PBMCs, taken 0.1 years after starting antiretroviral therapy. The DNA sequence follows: TGTGCCAGCAGCTTAGAAGGGGACAGGGCTGGCTACACCTTC. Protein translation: CASSLEGDRAGYTF.